These 26 T cell receptor beta chains originate from one sample sequenced in a study of OX40 agonist ivuxolimab in advanced cancers. Sequencing used immunoSEQ multiplex PCR; TCRdb keeps in-frame clones, though not all of them. The table includes 65,000 or so clones, roughly 85% detected once. This sample comprised CD4+ or CD8+ T cells sorted from blood, obtained in a trial of the OX40 agonist ivuxolimab. The source of these receptors is an adult with an advanced solid tumor such as melanoma, head and neck, liver or kidney cancer.

The chain has TRBV7-2 and TRBJ2-1, with 8 bases that match TRBD2. The germline V gene has CDR1 SGHTA and CDR2 FQGNSA. V gave up 5 bases and J gave up 9 bases; unmatched junction bases: 12. The CDR3 consists of 15 residues. This CDR3 is CASSNRGGRHSEQFF. CDR3 bases: TGTGCCAGCAGCAATCGGGGGGGCCGTCACAGTGAGCAGTTCTTC.

This chain links TRBV23-1 with TRBJ1-1; D ambiguous. TRBV23-1 belongs to the ORF category, with a function that is uncertain. V lost 11 bases to trimming and J lost 1 base, with 11 bases between them. The CDR3 spans 12 residues. The DNA for the CDR3 is TGCGCCGGTCATCGTGGGAACACTGAAGCTTTCTTT. Its protein product is CAGHRGNTEAFF.

This clone was observed once. The rearrangement links TRBV19 to TRBJ2-7; 12 positions agree with TRBD2. The V gene's germline CDR1 is LNHDA and CDR2 SQIVND (reference sequence). There are 17 residues in the CDR3. V lost 5 bases, J lost 0 bases, and 8 bases stayed unmatched. For the CDR3, the DNA is TGTGCCAGTAGTTCCCTAGCGGGAGGGCCCTCCTCCTACGAGCAGTACTTC. It encodes CASSSLAGGPSSYEQYF. Supplemented by reference TRBV19 and TRBJ2-7, the full variable domain reads DGGITQSPKYLFRKEGQNVTLSCEQNLNHDAMYWYRQDPGQGLRLIYYSQIVNDFQKGDIAEGYSVSREKKESFPLTVTSAQKNPTAFYLCASSSLAGGPSSYEQYFGPGTRLTVT.

CDR3 sequence: CASTRDPRTYEQYF. In DNA, the CDR3 is TGTGCCAGCACCCGGGACCCTAGGACCTACGAGCAGTACTTC. The chain employs TRBV2 and TRBJ2-7; TRBD1 or TRBD2 may be the D gene (5 bases each). Germline V gene sequence: CDR1 SNHLY, CDR2 FYNNEI. V was cut by 7 bases and J by 2 bases, with 15 bases left in between. The CDR3 has 14 residues.

This chain connects TRBV29-1 to TRBJ2-5; D is possibly TRBD1 (5 bases). The germline CDR1 and CDR2 sequences are SQVTM and ANQGSEA. The ends were cut back, 1 base at V and 2 bases at J, with 8 bases in the middle. This CDR3 has 13 residues. CDR3 amino acids: CSVEVAGQETQYF. The CDR3 DNA is TGCAGCGTTGAAGTCGCAGGGCAAGAGACCCAGTACTTC. Combining the CDR3 with reference TRBV29-1 and TRBJ2-5 gives the whole variable domain SAVISQKPSRDICQRGTSLTIQCQVDSQVTMMFWYRQQPGQSLTLIATANQGSEATYESGFVIDKFPISRPNLTFSTLTVSNMSPEDSSIYLCSVEVAGQETQYFGPGTRLLVL.

This sequence joins TRBV5-1 and TRBJ2-1, with 10 bases lining up with TRBD1. Germline CDR1 and CDR2: SGHRS and YFSETQ. The length of the CDR3 is 17 residues. Unmatched junction bases numbered 9, after V lost 0 bases and J lost 6 bases. The CDR3, as DNA: TGCGCCAGCAGCTTGGCCGAGAGGACAGGGGGTATCAATGAGCAGTTCTTC. It encodes CASSLAERTGGINEQFF. The full variable domain, rest sourced from reference TRBV5-1 and TRBJ2-1, is KAGVTQTPRYLIKTRGQQVTLSCSPISGHRSVSWYQQTPGQGLQFLFEYFSETQRNKGNFPGRFSGRQFSNSRSEMNVSTLELGDSALYLCASSLAERTGGINEQFFGPGTRLTVL.

The J gene is TRBJ2-7, the V gene TRBV19; 8 bases are a match to TRBD1. The CDR3 covers 16 residues. From germline, CDR1 is LNHDA and CDR2 SQIVND (reference sequence). V shed 8 bases and J 1 base; nucleotides not matched to a gene: 13. The CDR3: CASRYQGQAGSYEQYF. As DNA, the CDR3 is TGTGCCAGTCGCTACCAGGGACAGGCGGGTTCCTACGAGCAGTACTTC.

This chain joins TRBV7-9 and TRBJ1-1; D not certain. Germline assignment: CDR1 SEHNR and CDR2 FQNEAQ (reference sequence). This CDR3 contains 18 residues. Deletions cut 1 base from V and 1 base from J, with 19 bases between. Here the CDR3 reads CASSLGRASSTPNTEAFF. The CDR3 nucleotides are TGTGCCAGCAGCTTAGGTCGGGCTTCATCAACACCGAACACTGAAGCTTTCTTT.

This chain connects TRBV12-5 to TRBJ2-7; D gene uncertain. V was trimmed by 7 bases and J by 3 bases, leaving 13 bases between them. Germline CDR1 reads LGHNT; CDR2 reads FRNRAP. The CDR3 loop spans 13 amino acids. CDR3 residues: CASAGEVIYEQYF. The CDR3 DNA follows: TGTGCTAGTGCTGGTGAGGTGATCTACGAGCAGTACTTC.

The rearrangement links TRBV6-1 to TRBJ1-4; 10 nucleotides line up with TRBD1. The length of the CDR3 is 15 residues. V dropped 4 bases and J dropped 8; count of bases not matched to a gene: 7. CDR1 is MNHNS and CDR2 is SASEGT in the germline V gene. This CDR3 reads CASSGQGAWEEKLFF. The DNA for the CDR3 is TGTGCCAGCAGTGGACAGGGGGCATGGGAAGAAAAACTGTTTTTT.

J is TRBJ2-7 and V is TRBV4-1; D is possibly TRBD1 (5 bases). The ends were cut back, 0 bases at V and 2 bases at J, with 14 bases in the middle. This CDR3 is built from 16 residues. Per the germline V gene, CDR1 is MGHRA and CDR2 is YSYEKL. CDR3 sequence reads: CASSQDQAGLPYEQYF. CDR3 DNA sequence: TGCGCCAGCAGCCAAGATCAGGCAGGGCTTCCCTACGAGCAGTACTTC.

The rearrangement uses TRBV5-4 and TRBJ2-3, with 8 bases fitting TRBD2. There are 15 residues in the CDR3. Germline CDR1 is SGHNT and CDR2 is YYREEE (reference sequence). V shed 2 bases and J 2 bases; nucleotides not matched to a gene: 4. CDR3 DNA sequence: TGTGCCAGCAGCTTAGCGGGAGTGGTCACAGATACGCAGTATTTT. Protein product: CASSLAGVVTDTQYF.

This chain joins TRBV10-3 and TRBJ2-7; D might be TRBD1 (5 bases). V was shortened by 4 bases and J by 5 bases, with 9 bases between the two germline ends. This CDR3 comprises 12 residues. Germline V gene lookup returns CDR1 ENHRY and CDR2 SYGVKD. DNA for the CDR3: TGTGCCATCAGTGCAGGGTCCGACGAGCAGTACTTC. Translation: CAISAGSDEQYF.

This clone was seen only once. The gene calls are TRBV5-1 and TRBJ2-5, with D possibly matching TRBD1 (6 bases). The CDR3 extends over 15 amino acids. The V end was cut by 2 bases, the J end by 4 bases, with 15 bases between. Germline V gene sequence: CDR1 SGHRS, CDR2 YFSETQ. The CDR3 loop is CASSFGQSGAETQYF. The CDR3 region has the DNA TGCGCCAGCAGCTTCGGACAGTCAGGTGCAGAGACCCAGTACTTC.

The chain joins TRBV7-9 to TRBJ1-3, with 9 positions matching TRBD1. This CDR3 contains 17 residues. CDR1 is SEHNR and CDR2 is FQNEAQ in the germline V gene (reference sequence). Trimming took 4 bases from V and 0 from J; bases not matched to a gene: 7. The CDR3 sequence: CASSSPSDRGSGNTIYF. Here the CDR3 DNA reads TGTGCCAGCAGCTCTCCCTCGGACAGGGGCTCTGGAAACACCATATATTTT.

A single count supports this clone. V and J are TRBV11-2 and TRBJ2-5, with D uncertain. This CDR3 is 12 amino acids long. V shed 6 bases and J shed 1 base, with 6 bases lying between them. The V gene's germline CDR1 is SGHAT and CDR2 FQNNGV. CDR3 residues: CASSRSQETQYF. The CDR3 nucleotides read TGTGCCAGCAGTCGATCCCAAGAGACCCAGTACTTC. Combining the CDR3 with reference TRBV11-2 and TRBJ2-5 gives the whole variable domain EAGVAQSPRYKIIEKRQSVAFWCNPISGHATLYWYQQILGQGPKLLIQFQNNGVVDDSQLPKDRFSAERLKGVDSTLKIQPAKLEDSAVYLCASSRSQETQYFGPGTRLLVL.

The V and J genes are TRBV6-4 and TRBJ1-1; maybe TRBD1 (6 bases). V was trimmed by 0 bases and J by 5 bases, leaving 10 bases between them. CDR3 length: 14 amino acids. Germline assignment: CDR1 MRHNA and CDR2 SNTAGT. DNA for the CDR3: TGTGCCAGCAGTGACTCAAACAGGGCGACTGAAGCTTTCTTT. Its translation: CASSDSNRATEAFF.

This clone was recorded once. The chain links TRBV5-1 to TRBJ1-1; a possible D gene is TRBD1 (6 bases). The CDR3 extends over 15 amino acids. Germline V gene lookup returns CDR1 SGHRS and CDR2 YFSETQ. Trimming took off 4 bases at V and 1 base at J, with 14 bases between the two ends. The CDR3 sequence: CASSRETGRNTEAFF. CDR3 nucleotide sequence: TGCGCCAGCAGCCGGGAGACAGGTAGGAACACTGAAGCTTTCTTT.

The chain employs TRBV7-9 and TRBJ2-3; D remains ambiguous. Germline CDR1 is SEHNR and CDR2 is FQNEAQ (reference sequence). Deletions cut 5 bases from V and 1 base from J, with 10 bases between. The CDR3 extends over 14 amino acids. Written as DNA, the CDR3 is TGTGCCAGCAGCCGTAGATCGGGCACAGATACGCAGTATTTT. Translated: CASSRRSGTDTQYF.

The CDR3: CAGSRDGANTGELFF. The CDR3 region has the DNA TGCGCCGGATCCCGGGACGGCGCGAACACCGGGGAGCTGTTTTTT. The rearrangement uses TRBV5-1 and TRBJ2-2; D may correspond to TRBD1 or TRBD2 (5 bases each). The CDR3 consists of 15 residues. Germline values: CDR1 SGHRS, CDR2 YFSETQ. The V and J ends lost 10 bases and 0 bases respectively, with 16 bases between them.

V and J are TRBV6-5 and TRBJ1-4; weak D call: TRBD1 (5 bases). The V gene lost 6 bases and the J gene lost 6 bases, with 14 bases spanning the gap. This CDR3 is built from 14 residues. Germline CDR1 is MNHEY and CDR2 is SVGAGI. CDR3 coding DNA: TGTGCCAGCAGCCCCCGGGGCCTCCATGAAAAACTGTTTTTT. As protein: CASSPRGLHEKLFF.

V and J are TRBV2 and TRBJ2-2, with D possibly matching TRBD2 (6 bases). V lost 10 bases and J lost 4, with 16 bases in between. The V gene's germline CDR1 is SNHLY and CDR2 FYNNEI. This CDR3 is built from 14 residues. The CDR3 bases are TGTGCCACCACGCAGGGACTGAGCACCGGGGAGCTGTTTTTT. It encodes CATTQGLSTGELFF.

This rearrangement joins TRBV6-5 to TRBJ2-7; D remains unclear. The CDR3 runs 11 residues. Between the trimmed V and J ends, which lost 5 bases and 7 bases, there was a span of 9 bases. CDR1 MNHEY and CDR2 SVGAGI come from the germline V gene. The CDR3 here is CASSHRREQYF. The DNA of the CDR3 is TGTGCCAGCAGTCACAGAAGGGAGCAGTACTTC.

Written as DNA, the CDR3 is TGTGCCAGTAAGGTTCCAGGGAAGAATGAGCAGTTCTTC. Its protein product is CASKVPGKNEQFF. This sequence joins TRBV19 and TRBJ2-1, with D tentatively TRBD1 (5 bases). CDR1 and CDR2 from the germline V gene are LNHDA and SQIVND (reference sequence). The CDR3 is 13 amino acids. Trimming took off 7 bases at V and 7 bases at J, with 14 bases between the two ends.

This chain uses TRBV19 with TRBJ2-7, with 7 bases matching TRBD1. Germline values: CDR1 LNHDA, CDR2 SQIVND (reference sequence). V shed 5 bases, J shed 6 bases, and the junction held 10 bases outside the gene matches. The CDR3 sequence is 14 residues long. The CDR3 region has the DNA TGTGCCAGTAGTCCAAGGACAGGCAGGGGCGAGCAGTACTTC. Amino acid sequence: CASSPRTGRGEQYF.

In DNA form, the CDR3 reads TGTGCCATCGACTTGCCGGGGCTTTCTGGCTACACCTTC. Amino acids: CAIDLPGLSGYTF. The chain uses TRBV28 and TRBJ1-2; tentative D call: TRBD1 (5 bases). The CDR3 covers 13 residues. Between the trimmed V and J ends, which lost 10 bases and 7 bases, there was a span of 19 bases. Germline CDR1 is MDHEN and CDR2 is SYDVKM.